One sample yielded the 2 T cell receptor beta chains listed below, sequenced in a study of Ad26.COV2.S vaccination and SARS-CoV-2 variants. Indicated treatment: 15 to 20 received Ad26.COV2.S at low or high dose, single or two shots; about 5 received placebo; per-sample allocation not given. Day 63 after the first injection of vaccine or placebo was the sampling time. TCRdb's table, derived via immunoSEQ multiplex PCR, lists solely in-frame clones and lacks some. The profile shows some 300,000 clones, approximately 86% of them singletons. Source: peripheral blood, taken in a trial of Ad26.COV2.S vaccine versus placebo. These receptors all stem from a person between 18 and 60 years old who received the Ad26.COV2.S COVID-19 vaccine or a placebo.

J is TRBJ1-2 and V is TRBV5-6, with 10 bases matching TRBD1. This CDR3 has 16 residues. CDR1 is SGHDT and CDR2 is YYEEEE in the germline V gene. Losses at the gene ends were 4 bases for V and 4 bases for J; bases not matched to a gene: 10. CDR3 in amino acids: CASSTLRTGGSYGYTF. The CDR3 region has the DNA TGTGCCAGCAGCACCCTAAGGACAGGGGGAAGCTATGGCTACACCTTC.

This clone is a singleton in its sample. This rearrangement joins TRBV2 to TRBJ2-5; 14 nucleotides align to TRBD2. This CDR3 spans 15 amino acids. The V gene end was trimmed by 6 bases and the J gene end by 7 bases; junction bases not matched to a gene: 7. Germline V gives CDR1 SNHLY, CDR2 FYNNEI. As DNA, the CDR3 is TGTGCCAGCAGCGGGACTAGCGGGGGCCGGGGGACCCAGTACTTC. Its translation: CASSGTSGGRGTQYF. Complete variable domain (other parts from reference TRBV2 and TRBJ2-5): EPEVTQTPSHQVTQMGQEVILRCVPISNHLYFYWYRQILGQKVEFLVSFYNNEISEKSEIFDDQFSVERPDGSNFTLKIRSTKLEDSAMYFCASSGTSGGRGTQYFGPGTRLLVL.